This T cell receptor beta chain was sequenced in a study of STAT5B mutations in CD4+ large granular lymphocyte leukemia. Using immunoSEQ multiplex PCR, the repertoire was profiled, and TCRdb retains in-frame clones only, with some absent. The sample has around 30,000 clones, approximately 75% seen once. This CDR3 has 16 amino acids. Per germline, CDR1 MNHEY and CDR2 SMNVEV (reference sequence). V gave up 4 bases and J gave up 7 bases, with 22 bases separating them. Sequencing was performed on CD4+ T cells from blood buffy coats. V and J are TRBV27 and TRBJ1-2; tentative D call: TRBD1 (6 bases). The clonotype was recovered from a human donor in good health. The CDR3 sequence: CASSSPNGGPGSGYTF. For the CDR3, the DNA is TGTGCCAGCAGTTCCCCAAATGGGGGGCCTGGTAGTGGCTACACCTTC.